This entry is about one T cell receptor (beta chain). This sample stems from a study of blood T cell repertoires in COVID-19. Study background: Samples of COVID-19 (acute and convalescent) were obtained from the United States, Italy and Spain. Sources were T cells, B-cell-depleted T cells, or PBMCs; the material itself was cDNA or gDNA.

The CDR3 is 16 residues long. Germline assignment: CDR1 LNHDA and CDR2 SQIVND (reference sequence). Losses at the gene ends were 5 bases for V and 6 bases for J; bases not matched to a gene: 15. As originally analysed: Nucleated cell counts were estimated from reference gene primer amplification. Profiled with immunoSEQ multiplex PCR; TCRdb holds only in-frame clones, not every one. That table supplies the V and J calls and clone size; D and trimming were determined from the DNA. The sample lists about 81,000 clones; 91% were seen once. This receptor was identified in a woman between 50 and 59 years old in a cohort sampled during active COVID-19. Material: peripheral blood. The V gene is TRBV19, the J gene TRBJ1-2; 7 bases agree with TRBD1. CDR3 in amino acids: CASSLRTGREEDGYTF. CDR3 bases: TGTGCCAGTAGTCTACGGACAGGCAGGGAAGAGGATGGCTACACCTTC.